A selection of T cell receptor beta chains follows, all from one sample in a study of blood T cell repertoires in COVID-19. TCRdb keeps only in-frame clones here, not all; method: immunoSEQ multiplex PCR. This sample yields around 260,000 clones, of which more than 85% are seen a single time; 2% to 3% belongs to the top ten. Material: peripheral blood. Receptors were obtained from a person under 35 with COVID-19, enrolled during active disease. CDR3s include the opening cysteine and the closing phenylalanine or tryptophan. D genes are given only for firm matches. The size field is filled for only some rows; it gives once, few, many or a size class.

V,D,size,J,DNA,CDR3
TRBV6-2/TRBV6-3,.,.,TRBJ2-7,TGTGCCAGCAGTTATCACACCTCCTACGAGCAGTACTTC,CASSYHTSYEQYF
TRBV4-1,TRBD1,.,TRBJ1-2,TGCGCCAGCAGCTTGGACAGGCGAGGATCCTATGGCTACACCTTC,CASSLDRRGSYGYTF
TRBV11-2,.,.,TRBJ2-5,TGTGCCAGCAGCTTTGAGAACCAAGAGACCCAGTACTTC,CASSFENQETQYF
TRBV4-3,TRBD1,.,TRBJ2-2,TGCGCCAGCAGCCAAGTTGGGGACAGGGCGTACACCGGGGAGCTGTTTTTT,CASSQVGDRAYTGELFF
TRBV9,TRBD2,.,TRBJ2-1,TGTGCCAGCAGCGTCTCGGGACTAGCGGGCTTCAATGAGCAGTTCTTC,CASSVSGLAGFNEQFF
TRBV20-1,.,few,TRBJ2-7,TGCAGTGCCGCGACTAGTATCGAGCAGTACTTC,CSAATSIEQYF
TRBV10-1,.,.,TRBJ2-5,TGCGCCAGCAGTGCTAACCCACTAGTCCCGGAGACCCAGTACTTC,CASSANPLVPETQYF
TRBV27,TRBD2,.,TRBJ2-7,TGTGCCAGCAGTTCGACTAGCGGGAGTATCTACGAGCAGTACTTC,CASSSTSGSIYEQYF
TRBV6-5,.,.,TRBJ1-1,TGTGCCAGCAGTAGCGGCACTGAAGCTTTCTTT,CASSSGTEAFF
TRBV4-2,.,.,TRBJ1-1,TGTGCCAGCAGCCAAGATCCCTACGGGAACACTGAAGCTTTCTTT,CASSQDPYGNTEAFF
TRBV12-3/TRBV12-4,TRBD1,.,TRBJ1-2,TGTGCCAGCAGTGACGGGACAGGGCTTGGCTACACCTTC,CASSDGTGLGYTF
TRBV11-2,TRBD2,.,TRBJ2-1,TGTGCCAGCAGCCCTATAGCGGGGGGATCCTACAATGAGCAGTTCTTC,CASSPIAGGSYNEQFF
TRBV6-5,.,.,TRBJ1-2,TGTGCCAGCAGTTCCTTGGACAGTCCTCTCTATGGCTACACCTTC,CASSSLDSPLYGYTF
TRBV5-1,TRBD1,.,TRBJ2-3,TGCGCCAGCAGCTTGACCGGGACAGGGGAAGGGCAAGCGACGCAGTATTTT,CASSLTGTGEGQATQYF
TRBV10-3,.,.,TRBJ2-7,TGTGCCATCAGTGGCACCAGGGTAAGGCTTTCCCACGAGCAGTACTTC,CAISGTRVRLSHEQYF
TRBV6-6,.,.,TRBJ2-2,TGTGCCAGCATTCTATCCGCGGTTCCCGGGGAGCTGTTTTTT,CASILSAVPGELFF